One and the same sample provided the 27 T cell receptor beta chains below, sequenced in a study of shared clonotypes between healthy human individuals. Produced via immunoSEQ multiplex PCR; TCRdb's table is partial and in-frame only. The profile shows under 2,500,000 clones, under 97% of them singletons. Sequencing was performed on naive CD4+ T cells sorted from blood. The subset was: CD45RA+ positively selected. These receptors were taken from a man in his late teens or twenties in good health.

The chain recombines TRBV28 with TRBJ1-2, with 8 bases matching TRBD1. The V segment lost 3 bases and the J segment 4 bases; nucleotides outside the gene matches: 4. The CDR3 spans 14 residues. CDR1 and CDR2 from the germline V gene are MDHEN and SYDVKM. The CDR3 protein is CASSFQGAFYGYTF. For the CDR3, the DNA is TGTGCCAGCAGTTTTCAGGGGGCATTCTATGGCTACACCTTC.

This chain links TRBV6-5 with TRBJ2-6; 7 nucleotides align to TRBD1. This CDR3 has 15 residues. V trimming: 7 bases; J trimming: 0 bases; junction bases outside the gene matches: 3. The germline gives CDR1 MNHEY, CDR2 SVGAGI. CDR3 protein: CASTTGVSGANVLTF. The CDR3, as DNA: TGTGCCAGCACCACAGGGGTCTCTGGGGCCAACGTCCTGACTTTC.

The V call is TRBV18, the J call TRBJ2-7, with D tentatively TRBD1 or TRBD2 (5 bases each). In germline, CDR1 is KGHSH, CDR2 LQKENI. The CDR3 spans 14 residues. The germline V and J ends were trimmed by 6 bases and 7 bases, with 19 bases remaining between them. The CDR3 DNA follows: TGTGCCAGCTCTGTCCGGGACGGAAGGCGGGAGCAGTACTTC. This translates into CASSVRDGRREQYF.

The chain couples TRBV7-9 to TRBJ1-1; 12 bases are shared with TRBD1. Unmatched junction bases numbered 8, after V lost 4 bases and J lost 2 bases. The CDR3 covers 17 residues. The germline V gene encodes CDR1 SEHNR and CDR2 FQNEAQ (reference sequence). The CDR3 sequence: CASSSARDRGRNTEAFF. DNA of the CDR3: TGTGCCAGCAGCTCCGCCCGGGACAGGGGGCGCAACACTGAAGCTTTCTTT.

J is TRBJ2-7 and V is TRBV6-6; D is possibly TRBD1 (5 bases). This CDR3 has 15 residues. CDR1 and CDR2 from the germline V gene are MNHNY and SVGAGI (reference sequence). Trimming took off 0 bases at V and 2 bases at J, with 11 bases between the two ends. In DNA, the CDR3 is TGTGCCAGCAGTTACTCGATGGGGCCGACCTACGAGCAGTACTTC. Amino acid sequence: CASSYSMGPTYEQYF.

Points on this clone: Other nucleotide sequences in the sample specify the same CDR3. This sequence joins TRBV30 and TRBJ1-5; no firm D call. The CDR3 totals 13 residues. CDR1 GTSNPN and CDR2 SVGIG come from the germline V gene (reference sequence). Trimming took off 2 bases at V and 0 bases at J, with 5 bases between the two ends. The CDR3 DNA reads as TGTGCCTGGAGTACGGCTAGCAATCAGCCCCAGCATTTT. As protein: CAWSTASNQPQHF.

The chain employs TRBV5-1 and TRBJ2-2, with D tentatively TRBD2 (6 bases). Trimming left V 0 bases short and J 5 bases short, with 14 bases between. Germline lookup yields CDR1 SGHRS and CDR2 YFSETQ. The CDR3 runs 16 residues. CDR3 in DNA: TGCGCCAGCAGCTTGGTAACGGGAGTGGGTACCGGGGAGCTGTTTTTT. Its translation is CASSLVTGVGTGELFF.

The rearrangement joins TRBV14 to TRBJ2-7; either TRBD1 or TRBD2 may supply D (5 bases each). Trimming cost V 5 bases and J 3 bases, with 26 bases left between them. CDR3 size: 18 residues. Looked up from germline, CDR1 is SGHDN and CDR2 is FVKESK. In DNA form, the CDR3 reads TGTGCCAGCAGCTCAAGCAGGGACGACCCATTTCTCATCTACGAGCAGTACTTC. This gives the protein CASSSSRDDPFLIYEQYF. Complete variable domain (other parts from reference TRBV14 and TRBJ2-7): EAGVTQFPSHSVIEKGQTVTLRCDPISGHDNLYWYRRVMGKEIKFLLHFVKESKQDESGMPNNRFLAERTGGTYSTLKVQPAELEDSGVYFCASSSSRDDPFLIYEQYFGPGTRLTVT.

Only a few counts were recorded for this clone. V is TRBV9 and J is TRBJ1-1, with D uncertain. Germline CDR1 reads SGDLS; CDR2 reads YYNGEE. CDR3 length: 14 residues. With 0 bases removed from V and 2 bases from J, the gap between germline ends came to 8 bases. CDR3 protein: CASSVDMVNTEAFF. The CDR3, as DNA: TGTGCCAGCAGCGTAGACATGGTCAACACTGAAGCTTTCTTT.

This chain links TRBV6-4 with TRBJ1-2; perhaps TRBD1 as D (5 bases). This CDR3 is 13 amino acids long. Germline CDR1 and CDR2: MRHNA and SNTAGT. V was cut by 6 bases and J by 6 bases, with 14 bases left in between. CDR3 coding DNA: TGTGCCAGCAGAAAGGGGCCGCAGAATGGCTACACCTTC. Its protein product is CASRKGPQNGYTF.

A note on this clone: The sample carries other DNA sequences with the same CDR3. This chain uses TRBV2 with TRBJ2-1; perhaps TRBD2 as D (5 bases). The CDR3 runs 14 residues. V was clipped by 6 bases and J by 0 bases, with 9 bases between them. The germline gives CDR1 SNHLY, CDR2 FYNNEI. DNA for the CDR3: TGTGCCAGCAGGGGCGAGGGCTCCTACAATGAGCAGTTCTTC. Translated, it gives CASRGEGSYNEQFF.

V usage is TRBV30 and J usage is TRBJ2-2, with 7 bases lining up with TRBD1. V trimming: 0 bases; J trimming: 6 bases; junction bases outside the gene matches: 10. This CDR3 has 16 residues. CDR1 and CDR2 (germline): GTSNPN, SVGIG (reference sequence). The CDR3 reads CAWSVRDRVGSGELFF. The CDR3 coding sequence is TGTGCCTGGAGTGTAAGAGACAGGGTGGGATCCGGGGAGCTGTTTTTT.

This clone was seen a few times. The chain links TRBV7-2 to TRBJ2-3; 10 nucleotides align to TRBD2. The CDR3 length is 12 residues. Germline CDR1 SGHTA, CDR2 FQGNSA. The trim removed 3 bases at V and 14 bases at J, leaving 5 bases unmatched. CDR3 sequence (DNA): TGTGCCAGCAGCTTCCTAGCGGGGGCCGGGTATTTT. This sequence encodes CASSFLAGAGYF.

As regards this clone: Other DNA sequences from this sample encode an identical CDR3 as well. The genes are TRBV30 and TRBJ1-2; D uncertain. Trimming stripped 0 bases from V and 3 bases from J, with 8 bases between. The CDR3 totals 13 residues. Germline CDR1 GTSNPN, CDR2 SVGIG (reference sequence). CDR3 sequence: CAWSVGSYYGYTF. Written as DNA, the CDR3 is TGTGCCTGGAGTGTTGGGTCCTACTATGGCTACACCTTC.

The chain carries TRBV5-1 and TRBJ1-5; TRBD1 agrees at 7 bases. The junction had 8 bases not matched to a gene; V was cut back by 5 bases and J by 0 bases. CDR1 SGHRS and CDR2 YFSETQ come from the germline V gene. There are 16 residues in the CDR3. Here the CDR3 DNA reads TGCGCCAGCAGAAGAAACACAGGGGATAGCAATCAGCCCCAGCATTTT. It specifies CASRRNTGDSNQPQHF.

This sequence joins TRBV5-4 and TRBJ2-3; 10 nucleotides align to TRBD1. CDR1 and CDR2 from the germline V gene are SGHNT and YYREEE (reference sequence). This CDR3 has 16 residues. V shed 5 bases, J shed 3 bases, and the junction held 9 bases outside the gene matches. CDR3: CASRDMTGGETDTQYF. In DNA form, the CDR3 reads TGTGCCAGCAGGGATATGACAGGGGGCGAAACAGATACGCAGTATTTT. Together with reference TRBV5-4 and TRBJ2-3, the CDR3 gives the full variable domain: ETGVTQSPTHLIKTRGQQVTLRCSSQSGHNTVSWYQQALGQGPQFIFQYYREEENGRGNFPPRFSGLQFPNYSSELNVNALELDDSALYLCASRDMTGGETDTQYFGPGTRLTVL.

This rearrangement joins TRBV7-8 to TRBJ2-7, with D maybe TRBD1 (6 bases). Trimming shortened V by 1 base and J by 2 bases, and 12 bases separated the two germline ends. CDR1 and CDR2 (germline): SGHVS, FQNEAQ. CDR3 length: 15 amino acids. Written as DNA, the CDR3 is TGTGCCAGCAGCTTAGTTCCAGGGGTTCCCTACGAGCAGTACTTC. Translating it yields CASSLVPGVPYEQYF.

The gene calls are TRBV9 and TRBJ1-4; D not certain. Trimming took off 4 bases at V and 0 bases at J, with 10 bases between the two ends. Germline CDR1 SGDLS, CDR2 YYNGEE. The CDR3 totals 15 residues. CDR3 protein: CASSQTLATNEKLFF. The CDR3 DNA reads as TGTGCCAGCAGCCAAACCTTGGCAACTAATGAAAAACTGTTTTTT.

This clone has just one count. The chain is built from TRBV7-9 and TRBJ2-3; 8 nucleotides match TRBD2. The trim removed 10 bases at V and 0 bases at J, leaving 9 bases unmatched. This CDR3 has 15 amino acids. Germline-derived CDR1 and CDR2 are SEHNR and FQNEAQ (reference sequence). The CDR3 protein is CATPTSGRSTDTQYF. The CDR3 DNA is TGTGCCACCCCAACTAGCGGACGTAGCACAGATACGCAGTATTTT.

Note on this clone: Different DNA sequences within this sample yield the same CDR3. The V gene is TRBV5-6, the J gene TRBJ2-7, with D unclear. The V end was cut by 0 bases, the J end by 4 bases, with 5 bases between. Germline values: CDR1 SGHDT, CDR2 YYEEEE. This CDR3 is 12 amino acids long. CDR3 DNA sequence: TGTGCCAGCAGCTTGGGCAGGTACGAGCAGTACTTC. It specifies CASSLGRYEQYF.

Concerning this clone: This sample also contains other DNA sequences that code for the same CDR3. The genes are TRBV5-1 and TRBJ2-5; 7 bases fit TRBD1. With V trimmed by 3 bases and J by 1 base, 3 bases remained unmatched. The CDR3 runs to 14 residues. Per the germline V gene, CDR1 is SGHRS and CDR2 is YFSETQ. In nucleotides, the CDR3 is TGCGCCAGCAGCTCGGGACAGACCCAAGAGACCCAGTACTTC. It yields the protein CASSSGQTQETQYF.

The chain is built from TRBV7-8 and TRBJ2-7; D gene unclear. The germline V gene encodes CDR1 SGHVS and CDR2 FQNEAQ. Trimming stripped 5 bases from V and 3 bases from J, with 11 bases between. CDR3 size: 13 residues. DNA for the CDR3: TGTGCCAGCAGCCCCCGACTGTTCTACGAGCAGTACTTC. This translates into CASSPRLFYEQYF.

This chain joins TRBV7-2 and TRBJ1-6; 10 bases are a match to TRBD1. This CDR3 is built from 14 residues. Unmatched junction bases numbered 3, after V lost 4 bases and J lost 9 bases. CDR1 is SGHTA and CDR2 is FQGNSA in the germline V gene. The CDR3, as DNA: TGTGCCAGCAGCTCCGGGACAGGGGTTTCACCCCTCCACTTT. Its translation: CASSSGTGVSPLHF.

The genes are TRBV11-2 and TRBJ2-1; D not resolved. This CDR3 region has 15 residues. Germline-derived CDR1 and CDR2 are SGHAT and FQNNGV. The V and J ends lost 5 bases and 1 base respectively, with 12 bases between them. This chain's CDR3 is CASSPLGYSYNEQFF. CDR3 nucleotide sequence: TGTGCCAGCAGCCCCTTGGGCTATTCCTACAATGAGCAGTTCTTC.

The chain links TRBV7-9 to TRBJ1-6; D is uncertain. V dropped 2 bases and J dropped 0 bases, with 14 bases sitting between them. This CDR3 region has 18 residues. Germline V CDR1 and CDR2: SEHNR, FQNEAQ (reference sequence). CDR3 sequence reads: CASSLSRTESSYNSPLHF. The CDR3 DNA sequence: TGTGCCAGCAGCTTATCAAGGACCGAAAGCTCCTATAATTCACCCCTCCACTTT. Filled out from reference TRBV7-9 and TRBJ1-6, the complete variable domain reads DTGVSQNPRHKITKRGQNVTFRCDPISEHNRLYWYRQTLGQGPEFLTYFQNEAQLEKSRLLSDRFSAERPKGSFSTLEIQRTEQGDSAMYLCASSLSRTESSYNSPLHFGNGTRLTVT.

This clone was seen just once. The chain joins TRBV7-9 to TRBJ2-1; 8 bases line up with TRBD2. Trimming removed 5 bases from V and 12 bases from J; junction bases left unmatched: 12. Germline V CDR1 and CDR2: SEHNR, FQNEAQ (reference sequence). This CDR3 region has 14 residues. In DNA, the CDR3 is TGTGCCAGCAGCCATGGACTAGCAGAAGATCGGCAGTTCTTC. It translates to CASSHGLAEDRQFF.

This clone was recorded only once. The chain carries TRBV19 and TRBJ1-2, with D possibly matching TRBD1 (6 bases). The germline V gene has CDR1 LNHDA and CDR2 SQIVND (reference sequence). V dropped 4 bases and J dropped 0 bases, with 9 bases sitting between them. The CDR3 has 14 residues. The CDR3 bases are TGTGCCAGTAGTACCCGGACAGCTAACTATGGCTACACCTTC. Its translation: CASSTRTANYGYTF.